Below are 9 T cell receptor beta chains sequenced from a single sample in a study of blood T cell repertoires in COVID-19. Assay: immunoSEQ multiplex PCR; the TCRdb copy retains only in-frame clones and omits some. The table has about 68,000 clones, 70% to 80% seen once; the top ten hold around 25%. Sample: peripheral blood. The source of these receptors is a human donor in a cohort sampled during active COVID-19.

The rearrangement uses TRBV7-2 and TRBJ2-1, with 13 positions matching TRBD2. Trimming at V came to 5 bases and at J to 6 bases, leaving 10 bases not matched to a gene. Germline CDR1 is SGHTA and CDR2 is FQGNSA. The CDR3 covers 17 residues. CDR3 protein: CASSPRTSGGRGNEQFF. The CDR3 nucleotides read TGTGCCAGCAGCCCTCGGACTAGCGGGGGAAGGGGCAATGAGCAGTTCTTC.

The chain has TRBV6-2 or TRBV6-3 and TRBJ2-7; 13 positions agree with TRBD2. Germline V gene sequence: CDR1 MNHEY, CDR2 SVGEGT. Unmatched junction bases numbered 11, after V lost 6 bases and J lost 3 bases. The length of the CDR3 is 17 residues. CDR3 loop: CASSDPGLAGNIYEQYF. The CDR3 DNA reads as TGTGCCAGCAGCGACCCGGGACTAGCGGGGAATATCTACGAGCAGTACTTC.

CDR3 nucleotide sequence: TGTGCCAGCAGCCAAAATTTCGAGACTAGCGGTTCCTACGAGCAGTACTTC. As protein: CASSQNFETSGSYEQYF. The J gene is TRBJ2-7, the V gene TRBV4-2; 9 nucleotides align to TRBD2. The CDR3 extends over 17 amino acids. The germline V gene encodes CDR1 LGHNA and CDR2 YNFKEQ. V lost 2 bases, J lost 1 base, and 9 bases stayed unmatched.

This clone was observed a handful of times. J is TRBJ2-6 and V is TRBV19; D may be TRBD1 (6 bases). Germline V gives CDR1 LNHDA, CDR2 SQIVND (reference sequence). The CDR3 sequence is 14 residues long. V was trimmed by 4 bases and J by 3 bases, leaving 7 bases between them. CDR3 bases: TGTGCCAGTAGTACAGGGGTTGGGGCCAACGTCCTGACTTTC. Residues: CASSTGVGANVLTF.

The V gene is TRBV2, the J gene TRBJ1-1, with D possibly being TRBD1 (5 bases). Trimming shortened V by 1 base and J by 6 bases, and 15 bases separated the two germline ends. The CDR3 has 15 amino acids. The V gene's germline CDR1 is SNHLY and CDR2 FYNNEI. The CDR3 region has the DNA TGTGCCAGCAGTGAAGTCGGGCAGGGTCGCGCTGAAGCTTTCTTT. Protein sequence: CASSEVGQGRAEAFF.

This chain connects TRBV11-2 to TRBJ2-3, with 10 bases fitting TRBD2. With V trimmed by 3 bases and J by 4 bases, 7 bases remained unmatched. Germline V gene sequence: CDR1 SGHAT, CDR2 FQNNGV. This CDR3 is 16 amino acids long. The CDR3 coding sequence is TGTGCCAGCAGCTTCGAAGGAGCGGGAGGGTCAGATACGCAGTATTTT. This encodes CASSFEGAGGSDTQYF. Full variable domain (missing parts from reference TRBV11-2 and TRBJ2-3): EAGVAQSPRYKIIEKRQSVAFWCNPISGHATLYWYQQILGQGPKLLIQFQNNGVVDDSQLPKDRFSAERLKGVDSTLKIQPAKLEDSAVYLCASSFEGAGGSDTQYFGPGTRLTVL.

The CDR3 nucleotides read TGTGCCAGCAGCCCCGCGGGACTATACTCTGGAAACACCATATATTTT. Protein product: CASSPAGLYSGNTIYF. The J gene is TRBJ1-3, the V gene TRBV7-2, with D perhaps TRBD1 (5 bases). The CDR3 has 16 residues. Looked up from germline, CDR1 is SGHTA and CDR2 is FQGNSA. Trimming pared 5 bases from V and 0 bases from J, leaving 14 bases between.

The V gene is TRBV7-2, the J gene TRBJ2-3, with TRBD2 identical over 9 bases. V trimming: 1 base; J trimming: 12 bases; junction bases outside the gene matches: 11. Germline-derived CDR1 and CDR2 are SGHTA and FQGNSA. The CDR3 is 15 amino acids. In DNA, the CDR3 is TGTGCCAGCAGCTTAGGTGGGACTAGCAGACGGCACCAGTATTTT. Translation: CASSLGGTSRRHQYF.

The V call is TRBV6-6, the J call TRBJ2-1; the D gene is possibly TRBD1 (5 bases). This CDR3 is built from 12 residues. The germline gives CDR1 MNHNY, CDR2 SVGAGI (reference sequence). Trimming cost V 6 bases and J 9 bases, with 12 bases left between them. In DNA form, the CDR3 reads TGTGCCAGCAGAGAAGGGGATTTTGAGCAGTTCTTC. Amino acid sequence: CASREGDFEQFF.